The 23 T cell receptor beta chains reported below all come from one sample, sequenced in a study of technical replicates of blood from several donors. Clones were sequenced by immunoSEQ multiplex PCR, and TCRdb holds only the in-frame ones, with some missing. The sample gives 75,000 to 95,000 clones, over 90% of which show up once; roughly 0.25% is in the top ten. Sequences were obtained from T cells isolated from PBMCs. The receptors here all came from a human donor in good health.

A remark on this clone: This same CDR3 is encoded by further DNA sequences in the sample. The chain uses TRBV29-1 and TRBJ2-7; possibly TRBD2 for D (5 bases). Germline CDR1 is SQVTM and CDR2 is ANQGSEA. V lost 0 bases, J lost 6 bases, and 6 bases lay in between. This CDR3 spans 11 amino acids. CDR3 protein: CSVEDRGEQYF. CDR3 nucleotide sequence: TGCAGCGTTGAAGATCGGGGCGAGCAGTACTTC.

The V call is TRBV9, the J call TRBJ2-3; D perhaps matches TRBD1 (5 bases). From germline, CDR1 is SGDLS and CDR2 YYNGEE. V dropped 0 bases and J dropped 5 bases, with 25 bases sitting between them. The CDR3 length is 19 residues. CDR3 sequence (DNA): TGTGCCAGCAGCGTAGGTTCCCCCCTAGGCGCCAACAGGAGAGATACGCAGTATTTT. The encoded protein is CASSVGSPLGANRRDTQYF.

The chain has TRBV7-9 and TRBJ2-3; a weak D match, TRBD1 (5 bases). The ends were cut back, 8 bases at V and 2 bases at J, with 8 bases in the middle. CDR1 is SEHNR, CDR2 FQNEAQ, per germline (reference sequence). The CDR3 loop spans 12 amino acids. The CDR3 reads CASGQVTDTQYF. In DNA, the CDR3 is TGTGCCAGCGGACAAGTCACAGATACGCAGTATTTT.

A few counts support this clone. The chain joins TRBV5-6 to TRBJ2-2; perhaps TRBD2 as D (5 bases). Germline V lookup: CDR1 SGHDT, CDR2 YYEEEE. The ends were cut back, 2 bases at V and 4 bases at J, with 15 bases in the middle. The CDR3 length is 16 residues. CDR3 nucleotide sequence: TGTGCCAGCAGCTTACGGCTTCCACGGGGCACCGGGGAGCTGTTTTTT. It specifies CASSLRLPRGTGELFF.

The CDR3 region has the DNA TGTGCCAGCAGCGGGACAGGGAGGCGTTATAGCAATCAGCCCCAGCATTTT. Translation gives CASSGTGRRYSNQPQHF. The chain couples TRBV28 to TRBJ1-5; TRBD1 matches 9 bases. V dropped 6 bases and J dropped 0; count of bases not matched to a gene: 9. CDR1 and CDR2 from the germline V gene are MDHEN and SYDVKM. The CDR3 covers 17 residues.

The V call is TRBV6-1, the J call TRBJ2-7, with TRBD1 identical over 8 bases. The CDR3 loop spans 15 amino acids. V shed 7 bases, J shed 7 bases, and the junction held 15 bases outside the gene matches. The germline gives CDR1 MNHNS, CDR2 SASEGT. CDR3 sequence (DNA): TGTGCCAGCAAATTTTCCGGGACAGGACGCCTGGAGCAGTACTTC. Amino acids: CASKFSGTGRLEQYF.

This clone was seen only once. Relative to the germline gene, one junction end is altered; a read error may explain this. The rearrangement links TRBV6-1 to TRBJ1-5, with D hard to call. CDR1 is MNHNS, CDR2 SASEGT, per germline. This CDR3 is 15 amino acids long. This CDR3 is CASSERRPSDQPQHF. The CDR3 bases are TGTGCCAGCAGTGAAAGACGGCCTAGCGATCAGCCCCAGCATTTT.

This chain links TRBV18 with TRBJ1-4; 7 bases align to TRBD1. With V trimmed by 6 bases and J by 1 base, 5 bases remained unmatched. CDR3 length: 15 amino acids. Germline assignment: CDR1 KGHSH and CDR2 LQKENI. CDR3 sequence reads: CASSLDRVTNEKLFF. The CDR3 region has the DNA TGTGCCAGCTCTCTCGACAGGGTAACTAATGAAAAACTGTTTTTT.

The CDR3 region is CASSLEPGEQYF. CDR3 bases: TGTGCCAGCAGCTTGGAACCAGGAGAGCAGTACTTC. The chain joins TRBV5-6 to TRBJ2-7; D uncertain. The V end was cut by 0 bases, the J end by 7 bases, with 8 bases between. Germline V gene lookup returns CDR1 SGHDT and CDR2 YYEEEE. The CDR3 length is 12 residues.

The chain has TRBV2 and TRBJ2-2; tentative D call: TRBD2 (5 bases). V shed 3 bases and J shed 3 bases, with 11 bases lying between them. The CDR3 consists of 15 residues. The germline CDR1 and CDR2 sequences are SNHLY and FYNNEI. This CDR3 reads CASSDGLRDTGELFF. Here the CDR3 DNA reads TGTGCCAGCAGTGACGGACTCCGGGACACCGGGGAGCTGTTTTTT.

The chain carries TRBV2 and TRBJ2-6; D unresolved. The germline V gene has CDR1 SNHLY and CDR2 FYNNEI. Between the trimmed V and J ends, which lost 2 bases and 0 bases, there was a span of 11 bases. This CDR3 is built from 17 residues. DNA of the CDR3: TGTGCCAGCAGTGAAACTGCGTTTAGCTCTGGGGCCAACGTCCTGACTTTC. Protein sequence: CASSETAFSSGANVLTF.

This clone was seen just once. J is TRBJ2-1 and V is TRBV11-2, with D maybe TRBD2 (5 bases). The length of the CDR3 is 12 residues. The germline V and J ends were trimmed by 5 bases and 12 bases, with 14 bases remaining between them. Germline CDR1 SGHAT, CDR2 FQNNGV. In DNA form, the CDR3 reads TGTGCCAGCAGCGAACAATCGGGGAGGCAGTTCTTC. It codes for CASSEQSGRQFF.

CDR3 region: CASSKQGNQETQYF. For the CDR3, the DNA is TGCGCCAGCAGCAAACAGGGTAATCAAGAGACCCAGTACTTC. This chain connects TRBV5-1 to TRBJ2-5; D is perhaps TRBD1 (6 bases). The CDR3 has 14 amino acids. V dropped 4 bases and J dropped 2 bases, with 12 bases sitting between them. Per the germline V gene, CDR1 is SGHRS and CDR2 is YFSETQ.

In its sample, this clone was seen once. This sequence joins TRBV23-1 and TRBJ2-7; D might be TRBD2 (6 bases). TRBV23-1 is sorted into the ORF group, with uncertain function. Trimming shortened V by 6 bases and J by 5 bases, and 17 bases separated the two germline ends. The CDR3 consists of 14 residues. The CDR3 region has the DNA TGCGCCAGCAGGGAGGCTACTAGCAGTAACGAGCAGTACTTC. Amino acids: CASREATSSNEQYF.

The chain joins TRBV7-9 to TRBJ2-1, with 7 positions matching TRBD2. Germline V gene sequence: CDR1 SEHNR, CDR2 FQNEAQ (reference sequence). The CDR3 is 15 residues long. V dropped 4 bases and J dropped 8; count of bases not matched to a gene: 11. The CDR3 DNA reads TGTGCCAGCAGCTCCCGGACTAGTCAATTAGATGAGCAGTTCTTC. Translating gives CASSSRTSQLDEQFF. Drawing the rest from reference TRBV7-9 and TRBJ2-1, the complete variable domain is DTGVSQNPRHKITKRGQNVTFRCDPISEHNRLYWYRQTLGQGPEFLTYFQNEAQLEKSRLLSDRFSAERPKGSFSTLEIQRTEQGDSAMYLCASSSRTSQLDEQFFGPGTRLTVL.

The chain is built from TRBV4-2 and TRBJ1-1; possible D gene TRBD1, 5 bases. The CDR3 is 16 residues long. Germline V lookup: CDR1 LGHNA, CDR2 YNFKEQ. Trimming shortened V by 1 base and J by 11 bases, and 23 bases separated the two germline ends. The CDR3, as DNA: TGTGCCAGCAGCCAAGTTGCAAGGGGCCTGAGTCCTCGGGCTTTCTTT. This encodes CASSQVARGLSPRAFF.

CDR3 DNA: TGTGCCAGCAGCGTAGGGACTAGCGGGAGTGAGACCCAGTACTTC. As protein: CASSVGTSGSETQYF. V usage is TRBV9 and J usage is TRBJ2-5; 13 nucleotides agree with TRBD2. The CDR3 length is 15 residues. The junction had 1 base not matched to a gene; V was cut back by 0 bases and J by 5 bases. From germline, CDR1 is SGDLS and CDR2 YYNGEE.

The chain carries TRBV20-1 and TRBJ2-1; no reliable D call. V lost 6 bases and J lost 8, with 8 bases in between. This CDR3 region has 10 residues. CDR1 and CDR2 (germline): DFQATT, SNEGSKA (reference sequence). The CDR3 DNA sequence: TGCAGTGCGGCCGTATATGAGCAGTTCTTC. This encodes CSAAVYEQFF.

V gene TRBV30 combines with J gene TRBJ1-2; D might be TRBD1 (6 bases). V was trimmed by 5 bases and J by 4 bases, leaving 14 bases between them. The length of the CDR3 is 13 residues. Germline CDR1 and CDR2: GTSNPN and SVGIG (reference sequence). This CDR3 reads CAWLQGYGYGYTF. The CDR3 DNA is TGTGCCTGGCTCCAGGGGTACGGCTATGGCTACACCTTC.

CDR3 region: CASRPQEGTASNQPQHF. CDR3 nucleotide sequence: TGTGCCAGCAGACCCCAAGAGGGGACAGCTAGCAATCAGCCCCAGCATTTT. This chain connects TRBV28 to TRBJ1-5, with 7 bases lining up with TRBD1. There are 17 residues in the CDR3. Unmatched junction bases numbered 11, after V lost 6 bases and J lost 0 bases. Germline CDR1 MDHEN, CDR2 SYDVKM.

V usage is TRBV9 and J usage is TRBJ1-2; 8 bases line up with TRBD1. The CDR3 length is 16 residues. Germline V CDR1 and CDR2: SGDLS, YYNGEE. V shed 3 bases, J shed 6 bases, and the junction held 13 bases outside the gene matches. DNA for the CDR3: TGTGCCAGCAGCGCTCAGGGGACAGGAGTCGCGAATGGCTACACCTTC. It is translated as CASSAQGTGVANGYTF.

This chain links TRBV7-9 with TRBJ1-2; TRBD1 is a possible D gene (6 bases). The CDR3 runs 14 residues. CDR1 and CDR2 from the germline V gene are SEHNR and FQNEAQ (reference sequence). Between the trimmed V and J ends, which lost 4 bases and 4 bases, there was a span of 13 bases. The chain's CDR3 is CASSYRDVGYGYTF. Here the CDR3 DNA reads TGTGCCAGCAGCTACAGGGACGTGGGCTATGGCTACACCTTC. The full variable domain, its missing parts supplied by reference TRBV7-9 and TRBJ1-2, is DTGVSQNPRHKITKRGQNVTFRCDPISEHNRLYWYRQTLGQGPEFLTYFQNEAQLEKSRLLSDRFSAERPKGSFSTLEIQRTEQGDSAMYLCASSYRDVGYGYTFGSGTRLTVV.

This chain uses TRBV6-1 with TRBJ1-1; D is uncertain. The V gene's germline CDR1 is MNHNS and CDR2 SASEGT. The V and J ends lost 6 bases and 1 base respectively, with 12 bases between them. The CDR3 consists of 14 residues. CDR3 residues: CASRPQTPNTEAFF. In DNA, the CDR3 is TGTGCCAGCAGGCCCCAGACACCGAACACTGAAGCTTTCTTT.